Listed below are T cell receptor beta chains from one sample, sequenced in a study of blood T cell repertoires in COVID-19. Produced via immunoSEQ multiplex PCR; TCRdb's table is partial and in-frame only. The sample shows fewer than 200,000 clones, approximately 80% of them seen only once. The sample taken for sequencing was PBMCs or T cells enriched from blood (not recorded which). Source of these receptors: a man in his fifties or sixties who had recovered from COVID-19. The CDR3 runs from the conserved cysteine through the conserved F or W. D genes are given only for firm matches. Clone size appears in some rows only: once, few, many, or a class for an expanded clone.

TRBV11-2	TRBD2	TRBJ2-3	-	CASSPLGGGASTDTQYF	TGTGCCAGCAGCCCCTTAGGCGGGGGAGCTAGCACAGATACGCAGTATTTT
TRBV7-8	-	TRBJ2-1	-	CASSLAIGDEQFF	TGTGCCAGCAGCTTAGCCATAGGGGATGAGCAGTTCTTC
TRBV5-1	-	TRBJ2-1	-	CASSLGTGQTYNEQFF	TGCGCCAGCAGCTTGGGGACGGGACAAACCTACAATGAGCAGTTCTTC
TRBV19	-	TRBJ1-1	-	CASQTATEAFF	TGTGCCAGTCAGACAGCTACAGAAGCTTTCTTT
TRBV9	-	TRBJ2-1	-	CASSVRVDGVRYNEQFF	TGTGCCAGCAGCGTAAGGGTTGACGGGGTAAGGTACAATGAGCAGTTCTTC
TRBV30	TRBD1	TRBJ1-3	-	CAWSLRTGGTIYF	TGTGCCTGGAGTCTCCGTACAGGGGGCACCATATATTTT
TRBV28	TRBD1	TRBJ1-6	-	CASSFDRAYNSPLHF	TGTGCCAGCAGTTTTGACAGGGCCTATAATTCACCCCTCCACTTT
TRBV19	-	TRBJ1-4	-	CASSSPTGGGSEKLFF	TGTGCCAGTAGTAGCCCTACGGGGGGTGGAAGTGAAAAACTGTTTTTT
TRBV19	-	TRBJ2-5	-	CASSIRHGGLQETQYF	TGTGCCAGTAGTATAAGGCACGGGGGGCTACAAGAGACCCAGTACTTC
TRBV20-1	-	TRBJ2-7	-	CSAADSYEQYF	TGCAGTGCTGCGGACTCCTACGAGCAGTACTTC
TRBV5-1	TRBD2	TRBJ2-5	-	CASSLNGGGEETQYF	TGCGCCAGCAGCTTGAATGGCGGGGGGGAAGAGACCCAGTACTTC
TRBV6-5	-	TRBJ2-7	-	CAKTGSEHEQYF	TGTGCTAAGACGGGATCAGAACACGAGCAGTACTTC
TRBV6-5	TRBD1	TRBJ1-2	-	CASSYDTDRGYGYTF	TGTGCCAGCAGTTACGACACGGACAGGGGCTATGGCTACACCTTC
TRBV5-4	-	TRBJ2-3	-	CASSLLVGDTDTQYF	TGTGCCAGCAGCTTACTAGTTGGGGACACAGATACGCAGTATTTT
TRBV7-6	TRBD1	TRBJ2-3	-	CASSPRPGQGATDTQYF	TGTGCCAGCAGCCCCCGGCCCGGACAGGGGGCCACAGATACGCAGTATTTT
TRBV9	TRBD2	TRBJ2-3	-	CASSAPSGADTDTQYF	TGTGCCAGCAGCGCTCCGAGCGGGGCCGACACAGATACGCAGTATTTT
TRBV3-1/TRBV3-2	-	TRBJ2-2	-	CASSRYASPNTGELFF	TGTGCCAGCAGCCGATACGCTAGCCCGAACACCGGGGAGCTGTTTTTT
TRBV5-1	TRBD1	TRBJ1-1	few	CASSAGQANTEAFF	TGCGCCAGCAGCGCCGGACAGGCGAACACTGAAGCTTTCTTT
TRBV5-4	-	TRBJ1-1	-	CASSPQGQDAFF	TGTGCCAGCAGCCCCCAGGGGCAGGACGCTTTCTTT
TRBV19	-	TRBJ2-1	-	CASSTGSPYNEQFF	TGTGCCAGTAGTACAGGGTCACCATACAATGAGCAGTTCTTC
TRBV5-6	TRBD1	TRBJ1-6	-	CASSSFKQGARHNSPLHF	TGTGCCAGCAGCTCCTTTAAACAGGGGGCGAGACATAATTCACCCCTCCACTTT
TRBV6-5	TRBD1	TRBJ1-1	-	CASRTGTGGFTEAFF	TGTGCCAGCAGAACCGGGACAGGGGGCTTCACTGAAGCTTTCTTT
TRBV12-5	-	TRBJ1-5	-	CASSEQEYQPQHF	TGTGCTAGCTCAGAACAGGAATATCAGCCCCAGCATTTT
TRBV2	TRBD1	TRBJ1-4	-	CASKGQGLTNEKLFF	TGTGCCAGCAAGGGACAGGGTTTAACTAATGAAAAACTGTTTTTT
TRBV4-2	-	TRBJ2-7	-	CASSQESSGRGEQYF	TGTGCCAGCAGCCAAGAATCCTCGGGTAGGGGCGAGCAGTACTTC
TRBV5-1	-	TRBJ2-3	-	CASGSGGAGTDTQYF	TGCGCCAGCGGCTCGGGGGGCGCGGGCACAGATACGCAGTATTTT
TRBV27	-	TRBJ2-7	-	CASRRDNSYEQYF	TGTGCCAGCAGAAGGGACAACTCCTACGAGCAGTACTTC
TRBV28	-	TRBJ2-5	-	CASSFWTGQETQYF	TGTGCCAGCAGTTTTTGGACTGGCCAAGAGACCCAGTACTTC
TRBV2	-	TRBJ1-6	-	CASSERGINSPLHF	TGTGCCAGCAGTGAACGGGGAATCAATTCACCCCTCCACTTT
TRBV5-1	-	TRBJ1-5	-	CASSHAIEREQPQHF	TGCGCCAGCAGCCATGCCATAGAGAGGGAACAGCCCCAGCATTTT
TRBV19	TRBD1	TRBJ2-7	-	CASSEGQGAYEQYF	TGTGCCAGTAGTGAGGGACAGGGGGCCTACGAGCAGTACTTC
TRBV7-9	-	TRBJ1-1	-	CASSPRQVEVNTEAFF	TGTGCCAGCAGCCCCCGACAGGTTGAGGTGAACACTGAAGCTTTCTTT
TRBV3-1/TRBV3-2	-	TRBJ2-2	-	CASSRGTAIARNTGELFF	TGTGCCAGCAGCCGCGGGACGGCTATCGCAAGGAACACCGGGGAGCTGTTTTTT
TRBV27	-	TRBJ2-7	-	CASSLRGGEQYF	TGTGCCAGCAGCCTTAGAGGGGGCGAGCAGTACTTC
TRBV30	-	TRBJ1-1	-	CAWSVEWGVAEAFF	TGTGCCTGGAGTGTAGAGTGGGGAGTCGCTGAAGCTTTCTTT
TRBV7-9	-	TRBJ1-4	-	CASSSPEGINEKLFF	TGTGCCAGCAGCTCTCCGGAGGGCATAAATGAAAAACTGTTTTTT
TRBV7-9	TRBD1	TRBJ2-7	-	CASSPRQGYEQYF	TGTGCCAGCAGCCCTCGACAGGGCTACGAGCAGTACTTC
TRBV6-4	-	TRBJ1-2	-	CASSPTGGGVYGYTF	TGTGCCAGCAGCCCGACAGGCGGGGGAGTCTATGGCTACACCTTC
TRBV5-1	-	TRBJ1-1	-	CASSPPGTEAFF	TGCGCCAGCAGCCCGCCGGGGACTGAAGCTTTCTTT